The TCR beta chain under discussion was sequenced for a study of cytomegalovirus exposure and HLA in healthy donors. Germline assignment: CDR1 LGHNA and CDR2 YSLEER. CDR3 length equals 17 residues. Trimming stripped 0 bases from V and 3 bases from J, with 18 bases between. A multiplex PCR was run with 60 Vbeta primers and 13 Jbeta primers. The method was immunoSEQ multiplex PCR; TCRdb's version includes in-frame clones alone and lacks a portion of them. The data show fewer than 250,000 clones, with 65% to 85% seen just once and about 3% held by the top ten. The sequence was obtained from a man younger than 45 in good health and CMV-seronegative. Sequencing was done on a sample of PBMCs. The chain recombines TRBV4-3 with TRBJ2-7; maybe TRBD1 (5 bases). The CDR3 sequence: CASSQDPGRERVYEQYF. The CDR3 DNA follows: TGCGCCAGCAGCCAAGATCCGGGCAGGGAAAGGGTCTACGAGCAGTACTTC.